The entry that follows covers one T cell receptor (beta chain) sequence. Sequencing used immunoSEQ multiplex PCR; TCRdb keeps in-frame clones, though not all of them. The sample has tens of thousands of clones; approximately 92% are singletons. This entry comes from a study of T cells in localized non-small cell lung cancer. Trimming took 6 bases from V and 3 from J, leaving 8 bases between them. CDR1 and CDR2 (germline): MNHNS, SASEGT. The length of the CDR3 is 13 residues. The sequence was collected from a female donor of 60 years or more with stage I lung adenocarcinoma. This chain uses TRBV6-1 with TRBJ2-2; perhaps TRBD1 as D (5 bases). The material was peripheral blood, obtained before any cancer treatment. The CDR3 DNA sequence: TGTGCCAGCAGCGGACACGACACCGGGGAGCTGTTTTTT. Amino acid sequence: CASSGHDTGELFF.